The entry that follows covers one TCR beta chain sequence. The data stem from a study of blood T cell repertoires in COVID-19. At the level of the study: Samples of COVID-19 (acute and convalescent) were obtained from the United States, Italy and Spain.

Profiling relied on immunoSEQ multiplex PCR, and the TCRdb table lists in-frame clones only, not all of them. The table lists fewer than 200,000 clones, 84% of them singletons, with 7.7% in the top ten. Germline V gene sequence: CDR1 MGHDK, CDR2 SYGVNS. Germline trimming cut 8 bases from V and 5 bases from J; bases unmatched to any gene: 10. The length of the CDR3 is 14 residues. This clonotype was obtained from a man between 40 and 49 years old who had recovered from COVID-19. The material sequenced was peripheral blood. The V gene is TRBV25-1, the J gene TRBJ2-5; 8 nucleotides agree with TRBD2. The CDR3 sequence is CASGREGGGETQYF. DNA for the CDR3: TGTGCCAGCGGCCGGGAGGGAGGTGGGGAGACCCAGTACTTC.